This record concerns one TCR beta chain sequence. Other DNA sequences within the sample encode an identical CDR3. These data belong to a study of shared clonotypes between healthy human individuals. Sequencing used immunoSEQ multiplex PCR; TCRdb keeps in-frame clones, though not all of them. The data hold about 1.5 million clones, with approximately 98% observed a single time. There are 13 residues in the CDR3. Germline V gene data show CDR1 as GTSNPN and CDR2 as SVGIG (reference sequence). V was trimmed by 0 bases and J by 1 base, leaving 7 bases between them. The clonotype was recovered from a man in his thirties or forties in good health. Material for sequencing was naive CD4+ T cells sorted from blood. Subset described: CD45RA+ positively selected. The chain employs TRBV30 and TRBJ2-7, with a tentative D call TRBD2 (5 bases). The CDR3 sequence: CAWSVRGSYEQYF. The CDR3 DNA reads as TGTGCCTGGAGTGTCCGGGGTTCCTACGAGCAGTACTTC.